The sequence of this T cell receptor beta chain was determined in a study of T cell clonotyping in hematopoietic cell transplantation. Study-level points and caveats: Recipient TCR diversity dropped after transplant; expanded clonotypes rose from day 30 to 180. CD4 and CD8 repertoire contributions could not be separated without sorting.

About this clone itself: The antigen remains undetermined.

Using immunoSEQ multiplex PCR, the repertoire was profiled, and TCRdb retains in-frame clones only, with some absent. The table has 15,000 or so clones, 85% to 90% seen once. The CDR3 is 15 residues long. Germline V gene data show CDR1 as MNHEY and CDR2 as SVGAGI. The V end lost 5 bases, the J end lost 6 bases, and 14 bases lay between the germline ends. The chain combines TRBV6-5 with TRBJ1-6, with D possibly TRBD1 on 5 matching bases. The TCR originated in a man aged 45-65 years in good health. Some clones in this sample may be carry-over from other donors' samples. Sequencing was carried out using peripheral blood mononuclear cells. The CDR3 reads CASSGGEVTNSPLHF. The CDR3 bases are TGTGCCAGCAGTGGAGGGGAGGTAACTAATTCACCCCTCCACTTT.